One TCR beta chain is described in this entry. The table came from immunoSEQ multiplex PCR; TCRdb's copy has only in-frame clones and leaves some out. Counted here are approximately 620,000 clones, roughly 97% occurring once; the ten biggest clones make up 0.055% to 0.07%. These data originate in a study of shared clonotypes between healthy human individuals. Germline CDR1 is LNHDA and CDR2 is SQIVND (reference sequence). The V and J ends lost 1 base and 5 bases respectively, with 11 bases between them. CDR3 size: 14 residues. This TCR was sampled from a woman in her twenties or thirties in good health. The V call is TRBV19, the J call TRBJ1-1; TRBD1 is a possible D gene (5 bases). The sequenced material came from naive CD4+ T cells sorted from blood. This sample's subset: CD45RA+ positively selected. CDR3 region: CASSIGGGRTEAFF. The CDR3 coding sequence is TGTGCCAGTAGTATAGGGGGGGGTCGGACTGAAGCTTTCTTT.